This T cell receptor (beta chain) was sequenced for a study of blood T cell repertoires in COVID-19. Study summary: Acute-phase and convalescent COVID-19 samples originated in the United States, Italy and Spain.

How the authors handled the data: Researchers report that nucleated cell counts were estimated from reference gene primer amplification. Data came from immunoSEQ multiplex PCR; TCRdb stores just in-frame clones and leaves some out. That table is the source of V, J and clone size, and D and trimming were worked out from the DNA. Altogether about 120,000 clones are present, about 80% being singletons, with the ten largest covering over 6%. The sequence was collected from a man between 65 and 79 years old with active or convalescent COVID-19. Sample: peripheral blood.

The CDR3 nucleotides read TGTGCCAGCAGCTTAGACGGGGATTCACCCCTCCACTTT. Residues: CASSLDGDSPLHF. The V and J genes are TRBV7-9 and TRBJ1-6; D ambiguous. V was pared by 1 base and J by 8 bases, with 6 bases between. The germline CDR1 and CDR2 sequences are SEHNR and FQNEAQ (reference sequence). The CDR3 is made up of 13 amino acids.